The 8 T cell receptor beta chains given below trace back to one sample, sequenced in a study of blood T cell repertoires in COVID-19. This table comes from immunoSEQ multiplex PCR, and its TCRdb copy is limited to in-frame clones, with some not included. The table records roughly 280,000 clones, around nine tenths of them present only once. Sequencing input: peripheral blood. Receptors originate from a woman between 55 and 75 years old with COVID-19, enrolled during active disease.

The J gene is TRBJ1-3, the V gene TRBV7-2; TRBD1 matches 7 bases. CDR3 length: 19 residues. The trim removed 2 bases at V and 0 bases at J, leaving 13 bases unmatched. Germline V gives CDR1 SGHTA, CDR2 FQGNSA. CDR3 in amino acids: CASSLFAQGGWSSGNTIYF. The CDR3, as DNA: TGTGCCAGCAGCTTATTTGCGCAGGGGGGTTGGAGCTCTGGAAACACCATATATTTT.

V is TRBV7-2 and J is TRBJ2-3; 7 bases match TRBD1. The CDR3 runs 17 residues. Germline CDR1 SGHTA, CDR2 FQGNSA. The J segment lost 5 bases and the V segment lost 3 bases, leaving 14 bases of the junction unmatched. CDR3 in DNA: TGTGCCAGCAGCTTCACCTGGACAGGTCCTGGGGGAGATACGCAGTATTTT. This gives the protein CASSFTWTGPGGDTQYF.

The V and J genes are TRBV18 and TRBJ1-2; 7 bases agree with TRBD1. The CDR3 consists of 16 residues. Losses at the gene ends were 3 bases for V and 5 bases for J; bases not matched to a gene: 12. The germline V gene encodes CDR1 KGHSH and CDR2 LQKENI. This CDR3 is CASSPYMGQNLYGYTF. DNA of the CDR3: TGTGCCAGCTCACCTTACATGGGACAGAACCTTTATGGCTACACCTTC.

This clone showed up just once. The chain carries TRBV9 and TRBJ2-1; possible D gene TRBD2, 5 bases. The ends were cut back, 0 bases at V and 0 bases at J, with 16 bases in the middle. CDR1 is SGDLS, CDR2 YYNGEE, per germline. This CDR3 has 18 residues. For the CDR3, the DNA is TGTGCCAGCAGCGTAGGGTCCCAGCGGAGTTACTCCTACAATGAGCAGTTCTTC. It specifies CASSVGSQRSYSYNEQFF.

The count of this clone is one. The V gene is TRBV6-1, the J gene TRBJ1-1; unclear D gene. CDR1 is MNHNS, CDR2 SASEGT, per germline. The CDR3 is made up of 15 amino acids. V was clipped by 8 bases and J by 4 bases, with 20 bases between them. CDR3 bases: TGTGCCAGCCGTACGCGGGGAAAGGGAAGCACTGAAGCTTTCTTT. As protein: CASRTRGKGSTEAFF.

The J gene is TRBJ2-1, the V gene TRBV11-2, with 16 nucleotides matching TRBD2. CDR1 is SGHAT and CDR2 is FQNNGV in the germline V gene. V lost 3 bases and J lost 6; bases outside the gene matches: 8. The CDR3 has 18 residues. The CDR3 region has the DNA TGTGCCAGCAGCTTTATCACCGGGACTAGCGGGAGGGGCAATGAGCAGTTCTTC. Its translation: CASSFITGTSGRGNEQFF.

In DNA form, the CDR3 reads TGTGCCAGCAGTCTAGACAGGGCTACTGAAGCTTTCTTT. Protein: CASSLDRATEAFF. V is TRBV12-3 or TRBV12-4 and J is TRBJ1-1, with TRBD1 matching 7 bases. The CDR3 runs to 13 residues. The V gene end was trimmed by 5 bases and the J gene end by 5 bases; junction bases not matched to a gene: 5.

Only a few counts were recorded for this clone. This chain uses TRBV24-1 with TRBJ2-5, with D possibly TRBD1 on 6 matching bases. The CDR3 is 14 amino acids. Germline-derived CDR1 and CDR2 are KGHDR and SFDVKD. V lost 4 bases, J lost 5 bases, and 13 bases lay in between. CDR3: CATSESHRVETQYF. The CDR3 nucleotides are TGTGCCACCAGTGAATCCCACAGGGTTGAGACCCAGTACTTC.